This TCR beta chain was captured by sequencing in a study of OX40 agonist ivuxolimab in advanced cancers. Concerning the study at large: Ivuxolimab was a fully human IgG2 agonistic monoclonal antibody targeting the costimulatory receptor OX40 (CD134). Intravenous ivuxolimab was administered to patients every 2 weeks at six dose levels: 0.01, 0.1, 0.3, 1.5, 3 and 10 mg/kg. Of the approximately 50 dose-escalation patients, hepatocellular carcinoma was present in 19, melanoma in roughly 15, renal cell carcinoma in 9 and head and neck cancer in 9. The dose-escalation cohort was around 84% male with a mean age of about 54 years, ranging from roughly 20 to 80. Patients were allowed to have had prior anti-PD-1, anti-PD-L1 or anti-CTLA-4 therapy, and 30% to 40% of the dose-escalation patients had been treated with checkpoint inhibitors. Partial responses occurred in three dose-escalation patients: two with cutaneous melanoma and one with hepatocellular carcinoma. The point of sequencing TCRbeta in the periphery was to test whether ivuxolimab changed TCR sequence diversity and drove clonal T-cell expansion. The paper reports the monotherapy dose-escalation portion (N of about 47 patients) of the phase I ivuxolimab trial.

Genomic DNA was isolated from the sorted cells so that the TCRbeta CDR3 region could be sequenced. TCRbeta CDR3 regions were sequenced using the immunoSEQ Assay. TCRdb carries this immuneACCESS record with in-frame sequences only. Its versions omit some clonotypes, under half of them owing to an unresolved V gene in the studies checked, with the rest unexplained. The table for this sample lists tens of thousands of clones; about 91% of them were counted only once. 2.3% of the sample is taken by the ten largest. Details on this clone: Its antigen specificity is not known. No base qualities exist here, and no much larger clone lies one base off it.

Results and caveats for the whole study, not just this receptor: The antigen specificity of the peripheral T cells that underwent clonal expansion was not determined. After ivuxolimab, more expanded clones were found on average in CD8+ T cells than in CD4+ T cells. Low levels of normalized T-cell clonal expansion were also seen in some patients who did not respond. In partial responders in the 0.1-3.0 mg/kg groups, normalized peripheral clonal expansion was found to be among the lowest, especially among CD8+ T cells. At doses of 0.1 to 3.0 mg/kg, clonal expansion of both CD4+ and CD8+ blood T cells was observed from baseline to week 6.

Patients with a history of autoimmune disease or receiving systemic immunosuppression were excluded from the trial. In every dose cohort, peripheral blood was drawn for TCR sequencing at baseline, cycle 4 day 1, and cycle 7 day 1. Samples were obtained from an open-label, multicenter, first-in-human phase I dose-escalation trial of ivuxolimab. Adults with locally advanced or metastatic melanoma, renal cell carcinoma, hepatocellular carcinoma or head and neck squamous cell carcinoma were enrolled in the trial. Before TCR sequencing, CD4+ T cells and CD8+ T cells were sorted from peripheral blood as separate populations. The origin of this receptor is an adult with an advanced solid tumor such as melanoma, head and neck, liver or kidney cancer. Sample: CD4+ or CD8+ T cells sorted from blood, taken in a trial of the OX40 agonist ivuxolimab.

The DNA sequence reads TGTGCCAGCAGCATCAGAACGCCGGGACTAGCGCACGATGAGCAGTTCTTC. Its product reads: CASSIRTPGLAHDEQFF. The chain uses TRBV5-7 and TRBJ2-1; 10 bases in between match TRBD2. TRBV5-7 is assigned to the ORF class and has an uncertain function. From V the trimming removes 4 bases and from J it removes 8 bases, while the gene matches leave 15 bases of the junction unaccounted for. From the cysteine up to the phenylalanine, the CDR3 has a length of 17 residues. Only CDR3 DNA remains: 51 bases, in frame from the first base.